These 15 T cell receptor beta chains originate from one sample sequenced in a study of response to subunit inactivated influenza vaccine. TCRdb called the RT-PCR reads again in MiXCR, with one record for every CDR3 protein. The sample records over 750,000 distinct CDR3 sequences, approximately 21% being singletons. Source: PBMCs from blood, taken about 5 days after vaccination. These TCRs come from a man aged 45-60 years who received an inactivated influenza vaccine.

On this clonotype: At one end, the junction sequence differs from germline, possibly due to a read error. The genes are TRBV4-3 and TRBJ2-7; 9 bases are shared with TRBD1. From germline, CDR1 is LGHNA and CDR2 YSLEER. This CDR3 has 15 amino acids. CDR3 residues: CVSSQVRGQGYEQYF. The CDR3 nucleotides read TGCGTCAGCAGCCAAGTCAGGGGACAGGGCTACGAGCAGTACTTC.

This clonotype was seen a few times. The chain combines TRBV20-1 with TRBJ2-1, with 11 nucleotides matching TRBD2. The trim removed 6 bases at V and 4 bases at J, leaving 8 bases unmatched. The CDR3 is 15 amino acids. The germline V gene encodes CDR1 DFQATT and CDR2 SNEGSKA (reference sequence). The CDR3 region has the DNA TGCAGTGCGAAGTCTAGCGGGGGGACTTACAATGAGCAGTTCTTC. This translates into CSAKSSGGTYNEQFF.

This clonotype was seen repeatedly, ten times or more. This chain uses TRBV12-3 or TRBV12-4 with TRBJ2-1; a weak D match, TRBD2 (5 bases). Trimming took 3 bases from V and 2 from J, leaving 5 bases between them. This CDR3 contains 13 residues. CDR3 coding DNA: TGTGCCAGCAGTTTCGGGGCCTACAATGAGCAGTTCTTC. Translating it yields CASSFGAYNEQFF.

This clonotype was observed a handful of times. This rearrangement joins TRBV27 to TRBJ2-2; TRBD1 aligns across 7 bases. The ends lost 9 bases at V and 3 bases at J; junction bases unmatched: 7. This CDR3 has 14 amino acids. CDR1 is MNHEY, CDR2 SMNVEV, per germline (reference sequence). The CDR3 region is CASQLQGYTGELFF. The CDR3 DNA is TGTGCCAGTCAGTTACAGGGGTACACCGGGGAGCTGTTTTTT.

This clonotype was observed at least ten times. The V call is TRBV20-1, the J call TRBJ2-7, with D uncertain. The CDR3 loop spans 12 amino acids. Germline CDR1 reads DFQATT; CDR2 reads SNEGSKA (reference sequence). V lost 1 base and J 3 bases, leaving 7 bases between the germline ends. DNA of the CDR3: TGCAGTGCTAGAGCCGTGCTCTACGAGCAGTACTTC. It translates to CSARAVLYEQYF.

This clonotype was recorded at least ten times. The chain couples TRBV12-3 or TRBV12-4 to TRBJ2-1, with a possible D match to TRBD2 (6 bases). Trimming pared 5 bases from V and 1 base from J, leaving 9 bases between. CDR3 length equals 14 residues. CDR3 in DNA: TGTGCCAGCAGTCTCGGGGGTTCCTACAATGAGCAGTTCTTC. Translating gives CASSLGGSYNEQFF.

This clonotype has more than one count but fewer than ten. The V call is TRBV5-6, the J call TRBJ2-1; D perhaps matches TRBD2 (5 bases). This CDR3 region has 14 residues. CDR1 is SGHDT and CDR2 is YYEEEE in the germline V gene. V was cut by 1 base and J by 3 bases, with 8 bases left in between. Here the CDR3 reads CASSLIGNYNEQFF. DNA for the CDR3: TGTGCCAGCAGCTTGATCGGGAACTACAATGAGCAGTTCTTC.

This clonotype was seen only a few times. The genes are TRBV5-1 and TRBJ2-5; D is perhaps TRBD1 (5 bases). Germline V CDR1 and CDR2: SGHRS, YFSETQ. Trimming removed 0 bases at V and 5 bases at J, with 8 bases between. This CDR3 region has 13 residues. The CDR3 here is CASSLAGMETQYF. CDR3 bases: TGCGCCAGCAGCTTGGCAGGGATGGAGACCCAGTACTTC.

The sample holds a few counts of this clonotype. The rearrangement joins TRBV4-2 to TRBJ2-5, with 7 bases matching TRBD2. The V and J ends lost 4 bases and 4 bases, in that order; junction bases with no gene match: 3. CDR1 is LGHNA, CDR2 YNFKEQ, per germline. The CDR3 contains 13 residues. The CDR3 here is CASSPSSGETQYF. The CDR3 DNA is TGTGCCAGCAGCCCGTCTAGCGGAGAGACCCAGTACTTC.

This clonotype was counted only a few times. The rearrangement links TRBV5-1 to TRBJ1-1; 11 positions match TRBD1. The CDR3 spans 13 residues. V lost 4 bases and J lost 7; bases outside the gene matches: 3. Germline CDR1 SGHRS, CDR2 YFSETQ. CDR3 in amino acids: CASSRDRGDEAFF. The CDR3 DNA reads TGCGCCAGCAGCCGGGACAGGGGGGATGAAGCTTTCTTT.

The V call is TRBV11-2, the J call TRBJ2-1; the match to TRBD2 covers 8 bases. J gave up 4 bases and V 5 bases, and 10 bases lay outside the gene matches. CDR1 is SGHAT, CDR2 FQNNGV, per germline. CDR3 length equals 16 residues. CDR3 protein: CASSPGSSGAYNEQFF. The CDR3 DNA is TGTGCCAGCAGCCCAGGGAGTAGCGGGGCATACAATGAGCAGTTCTTC.

V is TRBV20-1 and J is TRBJ2-3; the match to TRBD2 covers 11 bases. The CDR3 extends over 15 amino acids. J gave up 2 bases and V 3 bases, and 4 bases lay outside the gene matches. CDR1 DFQATT and CDR2 SNEGSKA come from the germline V gene (reference sequence). The CDR3 DNA is TGCAGTGCTAGGGGTAGCGGGAGGGCCACAGATACGCAGTATTTT. Its translation is CSARGSGRATDTQYF.

This clonotype was counted once. V usage is TRBV6-1 and J usage is TRBJ2-1, with 9 bases lining up with TRBD1. The junction had 6 bases not matched to a gene; V was cut back by 10 bases and J by 2 bases. Germline V gene data show CDR1 as MNHNS and CDR2 as SASEGT. The length of the CDR3 is 14 residues. The CDR3 loop reads CATGTGNAYNEQFF. The CDR3 DNA follows: TGTGCCACCGGGACAGGGAACGCCTACAATGAGCAGTTCTTC.

This clonotype appeared a few times. The chain carries TRBV7-3 and TRBJ2-1; 8 positions match TRBD2. The trim removed 5 bases at V and 8 bases at J, leaving 17 bases unmatched. This CDR3 spans 17 amino acids. Germline CDR1 SGHTA, CDR2 FQGTGA. This CDR3 is CASSRNGGTRGFDEQFF. The CDR3 DNA reads TGTGCCAGCAGCCGTAACGGCGGGACTAGGGGGTTCGATGAGCAGTTCTTC.

This clonotype has only a few counts. The chain is built from TRBV7-9 and TRBJ1-3; TRBD1 is a possible D gene (6 bases). Germline values: CDR1 SEHNR, CDR2 FQNEAQ (reference sequence). Trimming removed 5 bases from V and 0 bases from J, with 11 bases in between. The CDR3 sequence is 15 residues long. The CDR3 here is CASSPDSLSGNTIYF. In nucleotides, the CDR3 is TGTGCCAGCAGCCCGGACAGTCTCTCTGGAAACACCATATATTTT.